In this sample, the clone carrying this TCR beta chain turned up many times. These data are taken from a study of T cell repertoires in cytomegalovirus infection. The CDR3 is 17 amino acids. J was trimmed by 1 base and V by 1 base; bases with no gene match: 9. TCRdb analysed the reads with MiXCR anew, one entry per CDR3 protein. The data hold about 140,000 distinct CDR3 sequences, with 5% to 6.5% observed a single time. This clonotype was obtained from a human donor in good health (CMV status not recorded). Some clones in this sample may be carry-over from other donors' samples. The chain combines TRBV12-3 or TRBV12-4 with TRBJ2-5; 7 nucleotides line up with TRBD2. Sequencing was carried out using PBMCs. The CDR3 region is CASSLVAAGQGQETQYF. CDR3 DNA: TGTGCCAGCAGTTTAGTGGCAGCGGGGCAGGGCCAAGAGACCCAGTACTTC.